A single T cell receptor (beta chain) is shown here with its context. The method was immunoSEQ multiplex PCR; TCRdb's version includes in-frame clones alone and lacks a portion of them. The table lists millions of clones, about 95% of them singletons. This entry belongs to a study of shared clonotypes between healthy human individuals. CD45RO-negative, CCR7-selected cells formed the naive CD8 fraction, which excluded terminally differentiated effector memory CD45RA+ cells. The CDR3 extends over 13 amino acids. J gave up 0 bases and V 8 bases, and 2 bases lay outside the gene matches. Germline CDR1 reads MNHEY; CDR2 reads SVGAGI.

The chain has TRBV6-5 and TRBJ2-3, with 7 bases identical to TRBD1. This clonotype was sampled from a man between 18 and 29 years old in good health. Sample: naive CD8+ T cells sorted from blood. The CDR3 sequence is CASQGQSTDTQYF. The CDR3 bases are TGTGCCAGCCAGGGACAGAGCACAGATACGCAGTATTTT.